This T cell receptor beta chain was identified during a study of CD8+ T cells in alopecia areata. Across the whole study: Patients took tofacitinib for 6 to 18 months, followed by 6 drug-free months. Using the percentage of affected scalp area, treated patients' severity was scored.

Sample treatment: oral pan-JAK inhibitor, 5-10 mg twice daily. Per germline, CDR1 ENHRY and CDR2 SYGVKD. CDR3 length equals 12 residues. Trimming cost V 6 bases and J 2 bases, with 6 bases left between them. Overall study findings and caveats: The study also sequences resident alphabeta T cells of normal skin in scalp samples. Scalp and blood samples kept many expanded lesional clones throughout tofacitinib.

Sequencing used cDNA as its template, made by extracting RNA and reverse transcribing it. Clones were read by immunoSEQ multiplex PCR, and TCRdb kept only the in-frame ones, dropping some. The sample records around 190,000 clones, roughly 60% being singletons. Only a few counts were recorded for this clone. Its antigen remains unidentified. Sequencing used CD4+ T cells sorted from blood, obtained at week 24, from a patient treated with tofacitinib. The source is a human donor with alopecia areata. The genes are TRBV10-3 and TRBJ2-3; the D is unclear. The CDR3 coding sequence is TGTGCCATCAGGAGTGACACAGATACGCAGTATTTT. This encodes CAIRSDTDTQYF.